The source of this T cell receptor (beta chain) is a study of intratumoral heterogeneity in liver cancer. Study overall: Most patients were male, with a median age of almost 65 years. Study-wide points: Tumor-infiltrating lymphocytes were acknowledged as under-represented in the sampling.

Of note for this clone: The antigen is undetermined.

The CDR3 consists of 15 residues. The trim removed 10 bases at V and 4 bases at J, leaving 12 bases unmatched. Germline values: CDR1 SEHNR, CDR2 FQNEAQ (reference sequence). Here immunoSEQ multiplex PCR was the method, and the copy in TCRdb shows in-frame clones only, minus some. Here the sample spans over 5,500 clones, about 64% being singletons. Early-stage hepatocellular carcinoma patients were treatment-naïve prior to resection. Sampled areas showed no macroscopic evidence of necrosis or hemorrhage. This clonotype was sampled from a man aged 70-80 years with hepatocellular carcinoma. The chain couples TRBV7-9 to TRBJ2-2, with 7 bases lining up with TRBD2. The material was tumor-adjacent normal tissue, obtained before any cancer treatment. CDR3 in amino acids: CATHSRGGPTGELFF. The CDR3, as DNA: TGTGCCACCCACTCCCGCGGGGGACCCACCGGGGAGCTGTTTTTT.